The next 2 T cell receptor beta chains were all read from a single sample in a study of blood T cell repertoires in COVID-19. Generated by immunoSEQ multiplex PCR, the TCRdb table keeps only in-frame clones and is missing some. The sample lists about 200,000 clones, around 84% occurring once. What was sequenced was peripheral blood. Source of these receptors: a human donor in a cohort sampled during active COVID-19.

In this sample, this clone turned up a few times. As DNA, the CDR3 is TGTGCCAGCAGTTATGGACTGAATTTGAACACTGAAGCTTTCTTT. It yields the protein CASSYGLNLNTEAFF. The genes are TRBV5-5 and TRBJ1-1, with D unclear. The CDR3 runs to 15 residues. Trimming removed 5 bases from V and 0 bases from J, with 14 bases in between. Germline V gene data show CDR1 as SGHKS and CDR2 as YYEKEE (reference sequence).

About this clone: An end of the junction differs from the germline gene, which may be a read error. V usage is TRBV7-7 and J usage is TRBJ2-2; maybe TRBD2 (6 bases). The germline V gene has CDR1 SSHAT and CDR2 FNYEAQ (reference sequence). The CDR3 has 16 amino acids. Here the CDR3 reads CASSLVRTGGTGELFF. The CDR3 DNA follows: TGTGCTAGCAGCTTGGTCCGGACCGGGGGCACCGGGGAGCTGTTTTTT.